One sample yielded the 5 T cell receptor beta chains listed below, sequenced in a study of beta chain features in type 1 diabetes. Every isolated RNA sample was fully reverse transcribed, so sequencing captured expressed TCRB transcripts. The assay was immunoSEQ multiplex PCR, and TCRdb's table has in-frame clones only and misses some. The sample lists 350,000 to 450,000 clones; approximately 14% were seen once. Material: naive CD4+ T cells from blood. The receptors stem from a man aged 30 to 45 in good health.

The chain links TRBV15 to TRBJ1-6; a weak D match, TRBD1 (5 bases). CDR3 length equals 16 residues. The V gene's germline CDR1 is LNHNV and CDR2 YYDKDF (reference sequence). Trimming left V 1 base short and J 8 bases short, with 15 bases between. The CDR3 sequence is CATSRVGGRSDSPLHF. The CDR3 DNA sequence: TGTGCCACCAGCAGAGTCGGGGGTCGGTCGGATTCACCCCTCCACTTT. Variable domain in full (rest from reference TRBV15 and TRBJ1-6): DAMVIQNPRYQVTQFGKPVTLSCSQTLNHNVMYWYQQKSSQAPKLLFHYYDKDFNNEADTPDNFQSRRPNTSFCFLDIRSPGLGDTAMYLCATSRVGGRSDSPLHFGNGTRLTVT.

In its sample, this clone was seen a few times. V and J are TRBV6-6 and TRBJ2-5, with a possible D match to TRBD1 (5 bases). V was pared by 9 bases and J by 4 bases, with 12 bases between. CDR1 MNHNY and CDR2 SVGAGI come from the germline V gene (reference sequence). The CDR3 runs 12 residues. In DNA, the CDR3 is TGTGCCAGTAAAGGGGCCGCAGAGACCCAGTACTTC. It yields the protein CASKGAAETQYF.

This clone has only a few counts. This CDR3 is CATSRDGVREQYV. The CDR3 region has the DNA TGTGCCACCAGCAGAGATGGGGTCCGCGAGCAGTACGTC. The chain uses TRBV15 and TRBJ2-7; D is ambiguous. Germline loops: CDR1 LNHNV, CDR2 YYDKDF (reference sequence). CDR3 length: 13 residues. Trimming removed 0 bases at V and 6 bases at J, with 9 bases between.

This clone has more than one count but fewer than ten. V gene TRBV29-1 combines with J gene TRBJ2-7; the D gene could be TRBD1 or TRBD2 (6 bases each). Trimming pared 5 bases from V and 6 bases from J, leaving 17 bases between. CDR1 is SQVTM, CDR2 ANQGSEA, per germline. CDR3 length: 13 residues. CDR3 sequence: CSVYNRVSGEQYF. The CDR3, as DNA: TGCAGCGTTTATAACAGGGTTAGCGGCGAGCAGTACTTC.

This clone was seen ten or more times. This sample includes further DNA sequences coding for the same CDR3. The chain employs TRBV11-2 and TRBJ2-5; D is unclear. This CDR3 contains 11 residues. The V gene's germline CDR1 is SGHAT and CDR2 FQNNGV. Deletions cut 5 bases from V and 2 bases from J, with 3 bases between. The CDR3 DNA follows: TGTGCCAGCAGCCCTCAAGAGACCCAGTACTTC. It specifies CASSPQETQYF.